The entry below describes one TCR beta chain. As yet, its antigen is unknown. This specimen belongs to a study of human versus mouse CDR3 diversity and MHC coevolution. Study at large: Reported immunoSEQ sensitivity was one in 200,000 T cells, with reduced amplification bias. Findings and limits, study-wide: Most of the three human donors had the lowest clonal inequality. Mice had fewer CDR3 deletions and insertions than humans on average. More than 5 MHC II alleles selected the human T cells.

The CDR3 loop spans 12 amino acids. Germline assignment: CDR1 SQVTM and CDR2 ANQGSEA. The V end lost 4 bases, the J end lost 0 bases, and 7 bases lay between the germline ends. The method was immunoSEQ multiplex PCR; TCRdb's version includes in-frame clones alone and lacks a portion of them. The sample carries about 81,000 clones, 85% to 95% recorded once. The genes are TRBV29-1 and TRBJ2-7; no definite D call. Input material: naive CD4+ T cells from blood. The subset here: CD45RO-negative CD62L-positive naive CD4 T cells. The receptor was isolated from a person aged 30-69 years in good health. The CDR3 reads CSVGRSSYEQYF. The CDR3, as DNA: TGCAGCGTTGGCCGGAGCTCCTACGAGCAGTACTTC.